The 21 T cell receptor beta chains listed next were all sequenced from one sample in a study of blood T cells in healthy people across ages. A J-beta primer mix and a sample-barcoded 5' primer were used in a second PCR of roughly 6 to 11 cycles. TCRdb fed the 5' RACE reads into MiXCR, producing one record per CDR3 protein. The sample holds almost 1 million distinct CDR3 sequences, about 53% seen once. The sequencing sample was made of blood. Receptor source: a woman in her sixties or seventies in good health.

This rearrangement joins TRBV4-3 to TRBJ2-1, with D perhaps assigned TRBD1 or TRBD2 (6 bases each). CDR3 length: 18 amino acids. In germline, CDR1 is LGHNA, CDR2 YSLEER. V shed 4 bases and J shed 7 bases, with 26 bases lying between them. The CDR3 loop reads CASSPVLLGGAGRNEQFF. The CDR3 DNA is TGCGCCAGCAGCCCCGTCCTTTTGGGGGGCGCCGGAAGAAATGAGCAGTTCTTC.

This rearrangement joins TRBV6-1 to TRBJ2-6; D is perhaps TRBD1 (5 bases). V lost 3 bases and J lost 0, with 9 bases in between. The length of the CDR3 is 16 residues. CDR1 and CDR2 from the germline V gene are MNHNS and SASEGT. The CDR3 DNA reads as TGTGCCAGCAGTGAGGACATGATCTCTGGGGCCAACGTCCTGACTTTC. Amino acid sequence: CASSEDMISGANVLTF.

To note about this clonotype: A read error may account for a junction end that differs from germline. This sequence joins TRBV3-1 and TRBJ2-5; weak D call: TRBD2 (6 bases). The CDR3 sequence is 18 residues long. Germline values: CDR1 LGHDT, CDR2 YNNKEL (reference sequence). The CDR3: CVSSPVGGLNTVEETQYF. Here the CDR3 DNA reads TGTGTCAGCAGCCCCGTGGGGGGACTCAATACCGTAGAGGAGACCCAGTACTTC.

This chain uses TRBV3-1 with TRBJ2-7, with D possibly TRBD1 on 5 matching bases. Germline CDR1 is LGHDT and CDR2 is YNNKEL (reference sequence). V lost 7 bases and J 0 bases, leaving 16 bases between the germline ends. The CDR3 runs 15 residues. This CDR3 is CASTQGTESSYEQYF. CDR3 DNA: TGTGCCAGCACCCAGGGAACGGAGAGCTCCTACGAGCAGTACTTC.

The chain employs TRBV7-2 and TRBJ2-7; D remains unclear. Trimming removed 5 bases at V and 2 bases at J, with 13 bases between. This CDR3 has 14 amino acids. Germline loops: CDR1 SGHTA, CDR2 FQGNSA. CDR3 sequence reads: CASSRARPPYEQYF. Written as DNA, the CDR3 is TGTGCCAGCAGCCGGGCTCGACCTCCCTACGAGCAGTACTTC.

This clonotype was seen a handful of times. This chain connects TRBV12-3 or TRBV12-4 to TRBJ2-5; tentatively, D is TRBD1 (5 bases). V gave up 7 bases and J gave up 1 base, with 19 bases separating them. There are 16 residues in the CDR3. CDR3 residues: CASMRQGSRFQETQYF. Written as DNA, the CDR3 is TGTGCCAGCATGCGGCAGGGAAGTAGGTTCCAAGAGACCCAGTACTTC.

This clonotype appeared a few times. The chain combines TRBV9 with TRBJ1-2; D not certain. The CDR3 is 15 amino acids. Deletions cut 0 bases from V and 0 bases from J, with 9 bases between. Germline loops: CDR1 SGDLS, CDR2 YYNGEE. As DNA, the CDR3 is TGTGCCAGCAGCGTAGTGGAGGACTCTAACTATGGCTACACCTTC. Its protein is CASSVVEDSNYGYTF.

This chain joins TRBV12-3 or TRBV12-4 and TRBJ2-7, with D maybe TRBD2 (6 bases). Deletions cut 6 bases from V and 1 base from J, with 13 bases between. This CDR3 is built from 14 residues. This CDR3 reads CASRPGLVSYEQYF. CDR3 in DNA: TGTGCCAGCAGGCCGGGACTCGTATCCTACGAGCAGTACTTC.

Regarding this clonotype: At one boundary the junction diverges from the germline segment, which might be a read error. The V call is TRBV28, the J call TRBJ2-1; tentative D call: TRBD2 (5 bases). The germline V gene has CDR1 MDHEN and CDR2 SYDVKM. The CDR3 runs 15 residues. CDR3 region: CASSKSAGIGNGQFF. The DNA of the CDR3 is TGTGCCAGCAGTAAGAGCGCCGGGATTGGTAATGGGCAGTTCTTC.

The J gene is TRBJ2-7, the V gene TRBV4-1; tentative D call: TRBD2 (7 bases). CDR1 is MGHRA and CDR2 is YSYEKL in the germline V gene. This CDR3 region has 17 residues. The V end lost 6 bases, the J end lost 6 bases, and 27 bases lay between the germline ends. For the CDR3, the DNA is TGCGCCAGCAGGTGGACAGCTAGCCGGGAGGAAGTCGCCGAGCAGTACTTC. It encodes CASRWTASREEVAEQYF.

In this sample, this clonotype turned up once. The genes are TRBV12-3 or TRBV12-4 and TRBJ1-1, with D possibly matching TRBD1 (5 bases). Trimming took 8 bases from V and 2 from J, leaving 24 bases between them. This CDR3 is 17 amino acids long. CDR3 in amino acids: CASFLRGLPGVNTEAFF. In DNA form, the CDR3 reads TGTGCCAGCTTTTTACGGGGACTCCCCGGCGTTAACACTGAAGCTTTCTTT.

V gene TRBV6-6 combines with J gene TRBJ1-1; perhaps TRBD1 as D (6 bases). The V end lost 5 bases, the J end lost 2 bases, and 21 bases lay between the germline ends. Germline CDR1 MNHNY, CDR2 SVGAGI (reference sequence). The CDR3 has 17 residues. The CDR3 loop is CASSPIGQTGGNTEAFF. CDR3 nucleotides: TGTGCCAGCAGTCCGATCGGACAGACAGGTGGTAACACTGAAGCTTTCTTT.

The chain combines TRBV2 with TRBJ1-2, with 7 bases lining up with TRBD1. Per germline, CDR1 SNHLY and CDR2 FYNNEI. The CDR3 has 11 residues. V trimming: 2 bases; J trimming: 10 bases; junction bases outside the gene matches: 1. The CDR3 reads CASSETGVYTF. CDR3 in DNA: TGTGCCAGCAGTGAAACAGGGGTCTACACCTTC. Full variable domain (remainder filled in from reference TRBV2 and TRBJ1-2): EPEVTQTPSHQVTQMGQEVILRCVPISNHLYFYWYRQILGQKVEFLVSFYNNEISEKSEIFDDQFSVERPDGSNFTLKIRSTKLEDSAMYFCASSETGVYTFGSGTRLTVV.

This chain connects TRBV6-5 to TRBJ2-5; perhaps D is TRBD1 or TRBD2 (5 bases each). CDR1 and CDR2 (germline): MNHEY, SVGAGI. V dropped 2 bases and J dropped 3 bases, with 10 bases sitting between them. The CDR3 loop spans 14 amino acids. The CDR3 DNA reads TGTGCCAGCAGTTACACCGGGACGGAAGAGACCCAGTACTTC. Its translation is CASSYTGTEETQYF.

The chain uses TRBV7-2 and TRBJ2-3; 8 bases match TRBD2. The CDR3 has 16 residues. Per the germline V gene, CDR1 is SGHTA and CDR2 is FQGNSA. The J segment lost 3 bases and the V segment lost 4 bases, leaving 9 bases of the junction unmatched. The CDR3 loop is CASSYDGRVGTDTQYF. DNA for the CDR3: TGTGCCAGCAGCTACGACGGGAGGGTAGGAACAGATACGCAGTATTTT.

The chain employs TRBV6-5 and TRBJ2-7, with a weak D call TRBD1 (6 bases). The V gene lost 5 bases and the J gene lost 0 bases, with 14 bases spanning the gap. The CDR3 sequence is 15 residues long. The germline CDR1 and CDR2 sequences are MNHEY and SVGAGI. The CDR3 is CASSPTGYLSYEQYF. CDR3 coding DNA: TGTGCCAGCAGTCCGACAGGCTATCTCTCCTACGAGCAGTACTTC.

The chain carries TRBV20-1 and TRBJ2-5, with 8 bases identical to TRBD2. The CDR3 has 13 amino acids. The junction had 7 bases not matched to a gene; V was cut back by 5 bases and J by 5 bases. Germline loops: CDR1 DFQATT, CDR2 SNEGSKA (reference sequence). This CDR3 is CSAGAGVGETQYF. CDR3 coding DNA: TGCAGTGCTGGAGCGGGAGTTGGGGAGACCCAGTACTTC.

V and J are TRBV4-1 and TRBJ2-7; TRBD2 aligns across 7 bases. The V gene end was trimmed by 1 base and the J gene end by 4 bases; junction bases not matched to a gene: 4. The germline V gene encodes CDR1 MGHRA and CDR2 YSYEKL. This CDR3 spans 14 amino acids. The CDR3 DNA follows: TGCGCCAGCAGCCAAGGCGGGAGTCGGTACGAGCAGTACTTC. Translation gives CASSQGGSRYEQYF.

The CDR3 bases are TGTGCCAGCAGCCAAGCCGGGACTAGCGGAAACGAGCAGTACTTC. Protein product: CASSQAGTSGNEQYF. The chain combines TRBV4-2 with TRBJ2-5; 11 nucleotides align to TRBD2. The J call is doubtful: the DNA matches TRBJ2-7 better. The V gene's germline CDR1 is LGHNA and CDR2 YNFKEQ. CDR3 length: 15 residues.

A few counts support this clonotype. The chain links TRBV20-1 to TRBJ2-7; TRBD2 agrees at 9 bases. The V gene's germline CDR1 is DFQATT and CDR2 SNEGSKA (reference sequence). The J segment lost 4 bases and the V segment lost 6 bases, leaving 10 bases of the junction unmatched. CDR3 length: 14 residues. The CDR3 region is CSAKTTSGTYEQYF. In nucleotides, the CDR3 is TGCAGTGCAAAGACGACTAGCGGAACATACGAGCAGTACTTC.

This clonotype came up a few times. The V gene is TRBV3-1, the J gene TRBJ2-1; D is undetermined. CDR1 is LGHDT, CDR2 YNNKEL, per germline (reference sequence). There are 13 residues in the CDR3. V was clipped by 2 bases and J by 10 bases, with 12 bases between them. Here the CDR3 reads CASSQIPEMEQFF. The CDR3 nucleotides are TGTGCCAGCAGCCAAATTCCGGAGATGGAGCAGTTCTTC.